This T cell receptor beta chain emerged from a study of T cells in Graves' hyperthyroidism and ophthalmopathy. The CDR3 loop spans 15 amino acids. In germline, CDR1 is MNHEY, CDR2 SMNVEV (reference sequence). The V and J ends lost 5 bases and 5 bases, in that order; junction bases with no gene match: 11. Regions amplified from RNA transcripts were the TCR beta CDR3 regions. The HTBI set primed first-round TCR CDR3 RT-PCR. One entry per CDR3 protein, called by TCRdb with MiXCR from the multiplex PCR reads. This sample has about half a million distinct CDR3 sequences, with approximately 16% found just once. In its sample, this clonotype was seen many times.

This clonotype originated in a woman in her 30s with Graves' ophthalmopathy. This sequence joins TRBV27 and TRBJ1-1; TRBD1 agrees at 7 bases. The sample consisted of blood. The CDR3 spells CASSTQGTTRTEAFF. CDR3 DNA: TGTGCCAGCAGTACACAGGGGACGACGCGGACTGAAGCTTTCTTT.